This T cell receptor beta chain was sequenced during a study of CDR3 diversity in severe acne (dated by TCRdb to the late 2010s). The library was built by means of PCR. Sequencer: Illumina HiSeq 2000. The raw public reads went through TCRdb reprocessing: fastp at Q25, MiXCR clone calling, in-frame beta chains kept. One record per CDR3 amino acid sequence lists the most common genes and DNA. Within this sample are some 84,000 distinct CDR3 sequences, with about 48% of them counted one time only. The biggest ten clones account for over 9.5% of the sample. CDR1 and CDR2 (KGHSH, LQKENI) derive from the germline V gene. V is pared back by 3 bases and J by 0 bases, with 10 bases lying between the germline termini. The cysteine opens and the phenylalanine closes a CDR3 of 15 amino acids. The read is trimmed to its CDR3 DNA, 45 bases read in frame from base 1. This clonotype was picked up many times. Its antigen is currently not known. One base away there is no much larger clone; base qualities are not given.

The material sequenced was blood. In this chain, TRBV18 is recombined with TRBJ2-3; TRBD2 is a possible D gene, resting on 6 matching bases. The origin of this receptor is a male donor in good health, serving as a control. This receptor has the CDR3 CASSPRLDSTDTQYF. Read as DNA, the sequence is TGTGCCAGCTCACCTAGACTAGATAGCACAGATACGCAGTATTTT.